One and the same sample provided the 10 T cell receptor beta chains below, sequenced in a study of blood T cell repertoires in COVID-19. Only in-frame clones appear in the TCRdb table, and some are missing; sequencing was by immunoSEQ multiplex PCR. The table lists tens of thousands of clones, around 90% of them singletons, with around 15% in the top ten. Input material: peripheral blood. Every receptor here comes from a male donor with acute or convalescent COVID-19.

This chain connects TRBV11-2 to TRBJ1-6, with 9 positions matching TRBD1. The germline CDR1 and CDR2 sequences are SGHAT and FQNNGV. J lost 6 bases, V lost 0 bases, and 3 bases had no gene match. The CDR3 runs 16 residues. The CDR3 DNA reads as TGTGCCAGCAGCTTAGATTTGGGACAGGGTAATTCACCCCTCCACTTT. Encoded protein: CASSLDLGQGNSPLHF. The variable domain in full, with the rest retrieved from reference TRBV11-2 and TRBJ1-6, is EAGVAQSPRYKIIEKRQSVAFWCNPISGHATLYWYQQILGQGPKLLIQFQNNGVVDDSQLPKDRFSAERLKGVDSTLKIQPAKLEDSAVYLCASSLDLGQGNSPLHFGNGTRLTVT.

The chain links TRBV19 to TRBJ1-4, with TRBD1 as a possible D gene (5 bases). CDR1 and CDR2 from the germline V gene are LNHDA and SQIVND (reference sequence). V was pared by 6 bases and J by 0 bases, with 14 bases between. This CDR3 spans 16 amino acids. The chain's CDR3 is CASSRTSLPTNEKLFF. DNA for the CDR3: TGTGCCAGTAGCCGGACAAGCCTACCAACTAATGAAAAACTGTTTTTT.

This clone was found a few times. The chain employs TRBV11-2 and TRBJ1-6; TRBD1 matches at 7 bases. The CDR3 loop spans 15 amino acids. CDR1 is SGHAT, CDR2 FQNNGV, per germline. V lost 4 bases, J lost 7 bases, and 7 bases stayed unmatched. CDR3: CASSSTGASNSPLHF. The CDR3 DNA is TGTGCCAGCAGCTCAACAGGGGCTTCGAATTCACCCCTCCACTTT.

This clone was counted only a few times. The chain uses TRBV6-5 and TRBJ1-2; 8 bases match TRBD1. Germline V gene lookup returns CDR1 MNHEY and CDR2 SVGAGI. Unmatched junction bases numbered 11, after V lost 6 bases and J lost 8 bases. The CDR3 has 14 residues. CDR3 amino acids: CASSVNRGSQGYTF. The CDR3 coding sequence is TGTGCCAGCAGCGTAAACAGGGGGAGTCAGGGCTACACCTTC.

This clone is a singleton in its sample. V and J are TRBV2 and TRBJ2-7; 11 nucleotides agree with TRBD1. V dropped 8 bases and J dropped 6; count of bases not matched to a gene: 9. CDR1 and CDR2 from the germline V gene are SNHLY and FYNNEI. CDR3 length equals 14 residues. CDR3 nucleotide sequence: TGTGCCAGCGGAAGGGACAGGGGGTTTCGCGAGCAGTACTTC. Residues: CASGRDRGFREQYF.

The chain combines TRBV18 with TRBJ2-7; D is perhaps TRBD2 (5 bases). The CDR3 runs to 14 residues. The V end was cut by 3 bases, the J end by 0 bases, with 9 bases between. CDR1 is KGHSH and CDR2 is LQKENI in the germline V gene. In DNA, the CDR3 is TGTGCCAGCTCACCTCAGGAGGACTCCTACGAGCAGTACTTC. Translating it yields CASSPQEDSYEQYF.

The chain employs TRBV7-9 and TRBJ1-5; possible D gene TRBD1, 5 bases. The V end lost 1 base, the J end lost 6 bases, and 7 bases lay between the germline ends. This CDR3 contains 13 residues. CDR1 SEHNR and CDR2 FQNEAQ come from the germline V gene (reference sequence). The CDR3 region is CASSLDRGQPQHF. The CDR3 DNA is TGTGCCAGCAGCTTAGATAGGGGTCAGCCCCAGCATTTT.

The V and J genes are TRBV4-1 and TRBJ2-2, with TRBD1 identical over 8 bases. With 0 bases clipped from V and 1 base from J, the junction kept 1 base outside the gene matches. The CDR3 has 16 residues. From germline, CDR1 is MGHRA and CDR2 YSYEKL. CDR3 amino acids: CASSQEGTGNTGELFF. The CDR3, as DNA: TGCGCCAGCAGCCAAGAAGGGACAGGGAACACCGGGGAGCTGTTTTTT.

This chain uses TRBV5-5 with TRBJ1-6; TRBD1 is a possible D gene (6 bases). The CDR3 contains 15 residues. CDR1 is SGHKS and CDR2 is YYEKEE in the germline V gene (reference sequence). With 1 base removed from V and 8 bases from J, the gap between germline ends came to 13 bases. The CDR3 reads CASSLRRDTYSPLHF. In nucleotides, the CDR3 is TGTGCCAGCAGCTTGCGCAGGGACACCTATTCACCCCTCCACTTT.

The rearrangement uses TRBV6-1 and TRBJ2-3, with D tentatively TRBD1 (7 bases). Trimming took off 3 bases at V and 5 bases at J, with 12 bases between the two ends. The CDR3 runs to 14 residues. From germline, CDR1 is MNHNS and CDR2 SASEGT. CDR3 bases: TGTGCCAGCAGTGACAGGGGGGTTGGAGATACGCAGTATTTT. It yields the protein CASSDRGVGDTQYF.